This T cell receptor (beta chain) emerged from a study of blood T cell repertoires in COVID-19. Study-level background: In each case, the material was cDNA or gDNA derived from T cells, B-cell-depleted T cells, or PBMCs.

The Seattle patients joined while their infection was active and were tracked longitudinally afterward. This CDR3 region has 16 residues. The V and J ends lost 5 bases and 4 bases respectively, with 21 bases between them. Germline-derived CDR1 and CDR2 are SGHTA and FQGNSA. Using immunoSEQ multiplex PCR, the repertoire was profiled, and TCRdb retains in-frame clones only, with some absent. Among about 160,000 clones listed, roughly 80% were seen once. This chain joins TRBV7-2 and TRBJ2-7, with D possibly being TRBD2 (6 bases). The sequenced sample consisted of peripheral blood. The receptor comes from a woman aged 40 to 55 with COVID-19, enrolled during active disease. CDR3 sequence (DNA): TGTGCCAGCAGCATGCGCGGGACTCACCGCGGGTACGAGCAGTACTTC. It encodes CASSMRGTHRGYEQYF.